These 5 T cell receptor beta chains were all obtained from the same sample, sequenced in a study of T-cell memory formation after mild COVID-19. TCRdb called the 5' RACE reads again in MiXCR, with one record for every CDR3 protein. The data contain 180,000 or so distinct CDR3 sequences, 11% of them singletons. Sample: PBMCs or a T cell subset sorted from them (not recorded which). Source of these receptors: a man between 18 and 35 years old who had mild COVID-19 (a few samples of this study predate the infection). Cell type and time point are not known.

This clonotype came up a few times. V and J are TRBV4-3 and TRBJ1-6; D remains ambiguous. The CDR3 has 18 residues. With 4 bases removed from V and 10 bases from J, the gap between germline ends came to 26 bases. CDR1 is LGHNA and CDR2 is YSLEER in the germline V gene. The CDR3 sequence: CASSRTYLPAGGKSPLHF. Written as DNA, the CDR3 is TGCGCCAGCAGCCGGACCTACCTCCCGGCAGGTGGTAAATCACCCCTCCACTTT.

This clonotype was detected many times. The V and J genes are TRBV11-2 and TRBJ2-7, with a weak D call TRBD1 (6 bases). In germline, CDR1 is SGHAT, CDR2 FQNNGV. This CDR3 is built from 13 residues. Trimming removed 1 base from V and 7 bases from J, with 11 bases in between. The DNA for the CDR3 is TGTGCCAGCAGCTTAGTTGGGGGCGAAGAGCAGTACGTC. Protein: CASSLVGGEEQYV.

This clonotype was detected only a few times. The chain employs TRBV7-9 and TRBJ2-5; TRBD1 agrees at 8 bases. This CDR3 has 15 amino acids. The trim removed 4 bases at V and 5 bases at J, leaving 9 bases unmatched. Germline loops: CDR1 SEHNR, CDR2 FQNEAQ (reference sequence). The CDR3 DNA reads TGTGCCAGCAGCTACTCCGGGACAGGTAGTGAGACCCAGTACTTC. It specifies CASSYSGTGSETQYF.

This clonotype was seen a few times. The chain carries TRBV7-2 and TRBJ2-7; the match to TRBD2 covers 8 bases. The trim removed 2 bases at V and 3 bases at J, leaving 0 bases unmatched. The CDR3 has 13 residues. Germline CDR1 SGHTA, CDR2 FQGNSA. CDR3: CASSLTSGYEQYV. In nucleotides, the CDR3 is TGTGCCAGCAGCTTAACTAGCGGCTACGAGCAGTACGTC.

The chain uses TRBV3-1 and TRBJ1-2; maybe TRBD1 (6 bases). The germline V and J ends were trimmed by 0 bases and 8 bases, with 13 bases remaining between them. CDR1 and CDR2 from the germline V gene are LGHDT and YNNKEL (reference sequence). The CDR3 spans 14 residues. The CDR3 reads CASSQDIQGSGYTF. The CDR3 DNA reads TGTGCCAGCAGCCAAGATATCCAGGGGAGCGGCTACACCTTC.